The 20 T cell receptor beta chains below all came from one sample that was sequenced in a study of T-cell reconstitution after alpha-beta-depleted transplantation in children. The TCRbeta library incorporated unique molecular identifiers. TCRdb fed the PCR reads into MiXCR, producing one record per CDR3 protein. The profile covers nearly 250,000 distinct CDR3 sequences, with around 7.8% appearing a single time and almost 6.5% taken by the ten largest. This specimen consisted of PBMCs, mostly from graft donor cells, obtained 180 days after TCRalphabeta/CD19-depleted stem cell transplant. The receptors were gathered from a male patient younger than 18 who had a stem cell transplant for acute lymphoblastic leukemia, so the T cells may come from the graft donor.

This clonotype was counted many times. The V and J genes are TRBV12-3 or TRBV12-4 and TRBJ2-4, with D possibly being TRBD1 (6 bases). V lost 4 bases and J lost 4, with 11 bases in between. CDR3 size: 14 residues. The CDR3 sequence is CASSWWGRKNIQYF. The DNA of the CDR3 is TGTGCCAGCAGTTGGTGGGGGCGAAAAAACATTCAGTACTTC.

This clonotype has a count of ten or more. This sequence joins TRBV7-6 and TRBJ2-1; TRBD2 agrees at 12 bases. CDR1 is SGHVS and CDR2 is FNYEAQ in the germline V gene. This CDR3 is 15 amino acids long. V lost 2 bases and J lost 6; bases outside the gene matches: 2. The CDR3 DNA follows: TGTGCCAGCAGCTTATCGACTAGCGGGGGCAATGAGCAGTTCTTC. Protein: CASSLSTSGGNEQFF. Full variable domain (outside the CDR3, taken from reference TRBV7-6 and TRBJ2-1): GAGVSQSPRYKVTKRGQDVALRCDPISGHVSLYWYRQALGQGPEFLTYFNYEAQQDKSGLPNDRFSAERPEGSISTLTIQRTEQRDSAMYRCASSLSTSGGNEQFFGPGTRLTVL.

There are many counts of this clonotype. V gene TRBV2 combines with J gene TRBJ2-7; tentatively, D is TRBD2 (7 bases). Between the trimmed V and J ends, which lost 8 bases and 1 base, there was a span of 18 bases. From germline, CDR1 is SNHLY and CDR2 FYNNEI. The CDR3 is made up of 15 amino acids. The CDR3 is CASDGGLAVSYEQYF. The DNA for the CDR3 is TGTGCCAGCGACGGGGGGCTAGCGGTATCCTACGAGCAGTACTTC.

This clonotype was counted ten times or more. CDR3 amino acids: CASSEDRGWNTEAFF. The CDR3 DNA is TGTGCCAGCAGTGAGGACAGGGGGTGGAACACTGAAGCTTTCTTT. The genes are TRBV27 and TRBJ1-1, with TRBD1 identical over 10 bases. There are 15 residues in the CDR3. The germline V gene encodes CDR1 MNHEY and CDR2 SMNVEV (reference sequence). V shed 5 bases, J shed 1 base, and the junction held 4 bases outside the gene matches.

The rearrangement links TRBV18 to TRBJ1-1; D is undetermined. Germline CDR1 KGHSH, CDR2 LQKENI. The CDR3 loop spans 16 amino acids. V lost 0 bases to trimming and J lost 0 bases, with 11 bases between them. The CDR3 is CASSPPLKILNTEAFF. CDR3 DNA sequence: TGTGCCAGCTCACCACCCCTTAAAATTCTGAACACTGAAGCTTTCTTT.

There are many counts of this clonotype. The rearrangement uses TRBV28 and TRBJ2-7; D unresolved. V was trimmed by 4 bases and J by 7 bases, leaving 14 bases between them. The CDR3 consists of 13 residues. Germline CDR1 is MDHEN and CDR2 is SYDVKM. The CDR3 reads CASSSTPPLEQYF. The CDR3 DNA reads TGTGCCAGCAGTTCCACCCCTCCCCTGGAGCAGTACTTC.

This clonotype was counted ten times or more. The chain links TRBV29-1 to TRBJ2-7; D gene uncertain. Trimming cost V 7 bases and J 3 bases, with 10 bases left between them. Per the germline V gene, CDR1 is SQVTM and CDR2 is ANQGSEA. This CDR3 contains 11 residues. CDR3: CSAAELYEQYF. For the CDR3, the DNA is TGCAGCGCCGCAGAACTCTACGAGCAGTACTTC.

Ten or more counts support this clonotype. The rearrangement uses TRBV2 and TRBJ2-3; a weak D match, TRBD1 (6 bases). With 7 bases removed from V and 0 bases from J, the gap between germline ends came to 17 bases. The CDR3 spans 16 residues. In germline, CDR1 is SNHLY, CDR2 FYNNEI. The CDR3 sequence: CASTEGWGLSTDTQYF. DNA of the CDR3: TGTGCCAGCACCGAGGGTTGGGGGCTTAGCACAGATACGCAGTATTTT.

This clonotype appeared many times. The rearrangement joins TRBV28 to TRBJ2-7; 9 nucleotides align to TRBD1. V dropped 3 bases and J dropped 3; count of bases not matched to a gene: 12. CDR3 length: 17 residues. CDR1 is MDHEN and CDR2 is SYDVKM in the germline V gene. This CDR3 is CASSFSPKRQGDYEQYF. The CDR3 region has the DNA TGTGCCAGCAGTTTCTCACCCAAGAGACAGGGGGACTACGAGCAGTACTTC.

This clonotype was detected ten times or more. The chain has TRBV9 and TRBJ2-3, with D tentatively TRBD2 (6 bases). Germline lookup yields CDR1 SGDLS and CDR2 YYNGEE. The CDR3 spans 18 residues. V lost 1 base, J lost 3 bases, and 21 bases lay in between. The CDR3 DNA follows: TGTGCCAGCAGCGTAAATAGCCTAGGCGGGGTTGGTACAGATACGCAGTATTTT. Translation: CASSVNSLGGVGTDTQYF.

This clonotype was seen repeatedly, ten times or more. J is TRBJ2-5 and V is TRBV9, with 11 bases aligning to TRBD1. The CDR3 extends over 15 amino acids. Trimming cost V 4 bases and J 4 bases; bases outside gene matches: 6. Germline V lookup: CDR1 SGDLS, CDR2 YYNGEE. The CDR3 bases are TGTGCCAGCAGCTCATGGGGACAGGGGGGAGAGACCCAGTACTTC. Translation gives CASSSWGQGGETQYF.

This clonotype has a single count. The rearrangement joins TRBV19 to TRBJ2-1, with D possibly TRBD2 on 5 matching bases. The CDR3 is 16 amino acids. With 3 bases removed from V and 3 bases from J, the gap between germline ends came to 15 bases. Germline loops: CDR1 LNHDA, CDR2 SQIVND (reference sequence). CDR3 residues: CASSIPTYGGYNEQFF. The CDR3 DNA follows: TGTGCCAGTAGTATCCCAACTTACGGAGGCTACAATGAGCAGTTCTTC.

This clonotype was picked up a small number of times. V usage is TRBV4-3 and J usage is TRBJ1-4, with 7 positions matching TRBD1. V shed 1 base, J shed 7 bases, and the junction held 6 bases outside the gene matches. The CDR3 consists of 15 residues. Germline V gene lookup returns CDR1 LGHNA and CDR2 YSLEER. In DNA form, the CDR3 reads TGCGCCAGCAGCCAAGGGGACAGCAGATCTGAAAAACTGTTTTTT. Its protein is CASSQGDSRSEKLFF.

This clonotype was seen repeatedly, ten times or more. The rearrangement uses TRBV6-5 and TRBJ1-1; tentatively, D is TRBD1 (5 bases). This CDR3 comprises 14 residues. Germline V gene lookup returns CDR1 MNHEY and CDR2 SVGAGI. The V and J ends lost 4 bases and 1 base respectively, with 10 bases between them. Written as DNA, the CDR3 is TGTGCCAGCAGTTGGAGGGGATCGAACACTGAAGCTTTCTTT. Its protein is CASSWRGSNTEAFF.

This clonotype has at least ten counts. The chain uses TRBV7-2 and TRBJ2-5, with D possibly being TRBD1 or TRBD2 (5 bases each). Trimming removed 8 bases at V and 5 bases at J, with 9 bases between. CDR1 and CDR2 from the germline V gene are SGHTA and FQGNSA. The CDR3 totals 11 residues. Written as DNA, the CDR3 is TGTGCCAGCGAGAGGGGCGAGACCCAGTACTTC. This codes for CASERGETQYF.

This clonotype appeared many times. The V and J genes are TRBV4-1 and TRBJ2-7; D remains ambiguous. The germline V gene encodes CDR1 MGHRA and CDR2 YSYEKL. V was clipped by 1 base and J by 4 bases, with 11 bases between them. The CDR3 consists of 14 residues. The CDR3 region has the DNA TGCGCCAGCAGCCAAGCTGCGACACCTTACGAGCAGTACTTC. It encodes CASSQAATPYEQYF.

This clonotype has ten or more counts. V usage is TRBV9 and J usage is TRBJ1-4; TRBD1 matches at 9 bases. After removal of 4 bases from V and 7 bases from J, the junction contained 8 bases not matched to a gene. Germline V lookup: CDR1 SGDLS, CDR2 YYNGEE. CDR3 length equals 15 residues. The chain's CDR3 is CASSPQQGAIEKLFF. CDR3 sequence (DNA): TGTGCCAGCAGCCCCCAACAGGGGGCGATTGAAAAACTGTTTTTT.

In its sample, this clonotype was seen many times. The V and J genes are TRBV12-3 or TRBV12-4 and TRBJ2-5, with D maybe TRBD1 (6 bases). V was trimmed by 6 bases and J by 1 base, leaving 9 bases between them. CDR3 length: 13 amino acids. For the CDR3, the DNA is TGTGCCAGCAGCAGACAGGTCCAAGAGACCCAGTACTTC. It yields the protein CASSRQVQETQYF.

This clonotype was seen a handful of times. The chain employs TRBV20-1 and TRBJ2-7; a weak D match, TRBD2 (7 bases). The germline V gene has CDR1 DFQATT and CDR2 SNEGSKA (reference sequence). V was shortened by 0 bases and J by 3 bases, with 24 bases between the two germline ends. This CDR3 spans 18 amino acids. For the CDR3, the DNA is TGCAGTGCTAGAGATCAGGGGTTACGGCTAGCGGTACGCTACGAGCAGTACTTC. Its protein is CSARDQGLRLAVRYEQYF.

In this sample, this clonotype turned up many times. The CDR3 DNA follows: TGCGCCAGCAGCCAAGACTACGCCACTGAAGCTTTCTTT. Translating gives CASSQDYATEAFF. V and J are TRBV4-3 and TRBJ1-1; no definite D call. Germline values: CDR1 LGHNA, CDR2 YSLEER. With 0 bases removed from V and 4 bases from J, the gap between germline ends came to 6 bases. The CDR3 is 13 amino acids.